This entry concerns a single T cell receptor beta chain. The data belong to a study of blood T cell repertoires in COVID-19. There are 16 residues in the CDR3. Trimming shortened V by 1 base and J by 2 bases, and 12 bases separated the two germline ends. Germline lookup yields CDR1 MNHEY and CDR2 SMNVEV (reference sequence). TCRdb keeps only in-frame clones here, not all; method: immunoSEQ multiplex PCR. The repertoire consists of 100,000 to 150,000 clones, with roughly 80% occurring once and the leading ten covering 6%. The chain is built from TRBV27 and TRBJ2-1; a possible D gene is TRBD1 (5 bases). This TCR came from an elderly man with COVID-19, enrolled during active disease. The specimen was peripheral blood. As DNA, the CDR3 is TGTGCCAGCAGTTTATATCAAGGGGCAGCCTACAATGAGCAGTTCTTC. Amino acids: CASSLYQGAAYNEQFF.